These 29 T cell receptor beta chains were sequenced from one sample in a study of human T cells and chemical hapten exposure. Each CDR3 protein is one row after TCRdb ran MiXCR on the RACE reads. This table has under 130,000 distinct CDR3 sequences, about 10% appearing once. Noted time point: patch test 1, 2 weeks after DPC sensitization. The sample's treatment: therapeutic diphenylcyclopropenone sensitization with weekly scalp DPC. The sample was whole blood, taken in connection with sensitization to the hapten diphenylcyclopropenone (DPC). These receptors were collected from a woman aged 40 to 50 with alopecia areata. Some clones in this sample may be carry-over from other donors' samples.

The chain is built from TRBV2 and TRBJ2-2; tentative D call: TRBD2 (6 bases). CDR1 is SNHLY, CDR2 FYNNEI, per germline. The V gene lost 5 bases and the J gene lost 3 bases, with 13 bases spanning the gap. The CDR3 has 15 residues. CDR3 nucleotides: TGTGCCAGCAGTAGCGGAGGAGGGTACACCGGGGAGCTGTTTTTT. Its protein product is CASSSGGGYTGELFF.

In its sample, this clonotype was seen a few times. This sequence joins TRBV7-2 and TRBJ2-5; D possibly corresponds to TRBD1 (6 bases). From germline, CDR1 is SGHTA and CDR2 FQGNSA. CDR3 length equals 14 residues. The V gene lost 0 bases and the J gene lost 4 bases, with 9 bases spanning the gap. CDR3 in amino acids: CASSLAMDRETQYF. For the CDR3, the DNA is TGTGCCAGCAGCTTAGCCATGGACAGAGAGACCCAGTACTTC. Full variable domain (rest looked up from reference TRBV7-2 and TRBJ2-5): GAGVSQSPSNKVTEKGKDVELRCDPISGHTALYWYRQSLGQGLEFLIYFQGNSAPDKSGLPSDRFSAERTGGSVSTLTIQRTQQEDSAVYLCASSLAMDRETQYFGPGTRLLVL.

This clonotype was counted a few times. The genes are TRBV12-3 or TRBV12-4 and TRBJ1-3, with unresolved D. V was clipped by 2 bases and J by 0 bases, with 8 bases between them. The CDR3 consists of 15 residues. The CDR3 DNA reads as TGTGCCAGCAGTTTAAGTGGTAGCTCTGGAAACACCATATATTTT. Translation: CASSLSGSSGNTIYF.

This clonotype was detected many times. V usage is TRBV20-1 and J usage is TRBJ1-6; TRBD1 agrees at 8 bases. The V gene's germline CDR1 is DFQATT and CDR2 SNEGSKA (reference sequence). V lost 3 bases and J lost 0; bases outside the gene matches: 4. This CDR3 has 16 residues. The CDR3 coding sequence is TGCAGTGCTAGGGGACAGGCCAGCTCCTATAATTCACCCCTCCACTTT. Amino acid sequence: CSARGQASSYNSPLHF.

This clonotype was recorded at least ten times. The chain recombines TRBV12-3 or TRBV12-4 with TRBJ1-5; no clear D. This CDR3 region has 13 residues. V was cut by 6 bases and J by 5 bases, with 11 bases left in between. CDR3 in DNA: TGTGCCAGCAGCCCAGCCCGGGATCAGCCCCAGCATTTT. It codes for CASSPARDQPQHF.

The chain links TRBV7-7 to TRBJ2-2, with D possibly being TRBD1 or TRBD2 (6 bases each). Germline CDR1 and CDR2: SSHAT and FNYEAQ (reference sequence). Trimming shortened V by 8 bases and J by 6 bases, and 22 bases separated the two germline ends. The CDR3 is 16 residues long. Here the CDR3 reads CASAMWGGGGPGELFF. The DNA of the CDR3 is TGTGCCAGCGCGATGTGGGGCGGAGGGGGACCCGGGGAGCTGTTTTTT.

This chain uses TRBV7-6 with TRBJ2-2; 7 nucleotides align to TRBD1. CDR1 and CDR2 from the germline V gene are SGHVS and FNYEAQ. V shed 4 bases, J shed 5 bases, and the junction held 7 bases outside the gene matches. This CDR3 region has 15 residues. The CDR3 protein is CASSSPTGRTGELFF. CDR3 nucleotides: TGTGCCAGCAGCTCTCCGACAGGGCGAACCGGGGAGCTGTTTTTT.

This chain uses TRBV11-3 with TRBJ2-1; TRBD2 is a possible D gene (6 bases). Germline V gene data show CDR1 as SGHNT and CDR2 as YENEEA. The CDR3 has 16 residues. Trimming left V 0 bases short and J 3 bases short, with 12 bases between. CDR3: CASSLDGTGGYNEQFF. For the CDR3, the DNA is TGTGCCAGCAGCTTAGACGGGACCGGGGGCTACAATGAGCAGTTCTTC.

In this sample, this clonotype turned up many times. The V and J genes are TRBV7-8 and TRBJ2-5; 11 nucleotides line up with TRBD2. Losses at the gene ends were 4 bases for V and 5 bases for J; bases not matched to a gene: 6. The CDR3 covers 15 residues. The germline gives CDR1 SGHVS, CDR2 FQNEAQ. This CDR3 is CASSSTSGSGETQYF. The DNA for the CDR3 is TGTGCCAGCAGCTCAACTAGCGGGAGTGGGGAGACCCAGTACTTC.

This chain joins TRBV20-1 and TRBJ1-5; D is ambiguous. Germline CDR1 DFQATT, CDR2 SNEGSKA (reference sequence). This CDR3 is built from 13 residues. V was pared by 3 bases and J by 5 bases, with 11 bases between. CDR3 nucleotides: TGCAGTGCTAGGGAGGAGGGTTATCAGCCCCAGCATTTT. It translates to CSAREEGYQPQHF.

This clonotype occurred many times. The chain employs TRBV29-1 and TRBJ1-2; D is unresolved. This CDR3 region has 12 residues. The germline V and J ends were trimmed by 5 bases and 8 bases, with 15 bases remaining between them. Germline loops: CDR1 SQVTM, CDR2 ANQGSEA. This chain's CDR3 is CSVRRRADGYTF. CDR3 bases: TGCAGCGTTCGTCGTAGGGCGGACGGCTACACCTTC.

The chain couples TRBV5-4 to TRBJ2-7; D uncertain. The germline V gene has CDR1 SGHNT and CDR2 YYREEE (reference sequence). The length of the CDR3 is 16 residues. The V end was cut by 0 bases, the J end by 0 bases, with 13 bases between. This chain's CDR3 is CASSLGGSQASYEQYF. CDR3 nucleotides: TGTGCCAGCAGCTTGGGCGGATCTCAAGCCTCCTACGAGCAGTACTTC. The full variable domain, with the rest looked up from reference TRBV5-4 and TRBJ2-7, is ETGVTQSPTHLIKTRGQQVTLRCSSQSGHNTVSWYQQALGQGPQFIFQYYREEENGRGNFPPRFSGLQFPNYSSELNVNALELDDSALYLCASSLGGSQASYEQYFGPGTRLTVT.

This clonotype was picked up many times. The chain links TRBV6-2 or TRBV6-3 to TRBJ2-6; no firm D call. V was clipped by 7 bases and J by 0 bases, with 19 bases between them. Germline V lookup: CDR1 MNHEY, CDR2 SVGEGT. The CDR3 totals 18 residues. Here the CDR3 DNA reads TGTGCCAGCACCATCAACACGTTCGCCGGCTCTGGGGCCAACGTCCTGACTTTC. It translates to CASTINTFAGSGANVLTF.

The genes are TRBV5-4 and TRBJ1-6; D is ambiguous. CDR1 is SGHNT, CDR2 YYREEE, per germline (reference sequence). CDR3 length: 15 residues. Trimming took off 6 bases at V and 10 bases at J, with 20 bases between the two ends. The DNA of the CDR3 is TGTGCCAGCAAGCCGCTTCGTCCAAGAGCGTCACCCCTCCACTTT. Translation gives CASKPLRPRASPLHF.

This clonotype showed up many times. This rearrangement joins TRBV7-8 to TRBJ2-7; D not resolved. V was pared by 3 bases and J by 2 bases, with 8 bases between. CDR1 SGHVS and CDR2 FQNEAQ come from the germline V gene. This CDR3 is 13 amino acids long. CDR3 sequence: CASSLVPTYEQYF. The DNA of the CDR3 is TGTGCCAGCAGCTTGGTGCCTACCTACGAGCAGTACTTC.

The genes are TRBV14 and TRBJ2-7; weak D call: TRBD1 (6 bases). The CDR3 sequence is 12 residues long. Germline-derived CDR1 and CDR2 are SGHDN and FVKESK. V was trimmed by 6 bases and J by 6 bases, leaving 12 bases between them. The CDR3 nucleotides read TGTGCCAGCAGTGCAGGACAGCTCGAGCAGTACTTC. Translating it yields CASSAGQLEQYF.

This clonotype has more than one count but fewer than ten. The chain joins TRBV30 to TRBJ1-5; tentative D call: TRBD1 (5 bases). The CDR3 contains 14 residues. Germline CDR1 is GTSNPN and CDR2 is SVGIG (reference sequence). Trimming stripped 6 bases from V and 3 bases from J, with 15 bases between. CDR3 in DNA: TGTGCCTGTAGACCCAGGGAAGACAATCAGCCCCAGCATTTT. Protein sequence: CACRPREDNQPQHF.

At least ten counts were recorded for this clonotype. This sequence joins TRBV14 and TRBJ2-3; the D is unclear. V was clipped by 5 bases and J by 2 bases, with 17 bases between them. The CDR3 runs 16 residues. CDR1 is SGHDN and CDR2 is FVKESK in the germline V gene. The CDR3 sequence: CASSVRATFYTDTQYF. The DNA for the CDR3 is TGTGCCAGCAGCGTCCGGGCCACGTTTTACACAGATACGCAGTATTTT.

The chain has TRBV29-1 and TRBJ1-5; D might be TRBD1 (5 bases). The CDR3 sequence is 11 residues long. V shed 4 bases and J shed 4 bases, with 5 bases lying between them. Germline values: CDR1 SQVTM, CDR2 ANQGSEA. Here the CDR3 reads CSVGQNQPQHF. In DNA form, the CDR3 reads TGCAGCGTTGGACAGAATCAGCCCCAGCATTTT.

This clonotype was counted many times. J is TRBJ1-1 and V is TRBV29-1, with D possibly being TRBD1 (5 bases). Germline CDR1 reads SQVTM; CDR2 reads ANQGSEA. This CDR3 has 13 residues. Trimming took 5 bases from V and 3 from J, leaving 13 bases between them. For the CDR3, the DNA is TGCAGCGTTAACGGGGGAGGGTACACTGAAGCTTTCTTT. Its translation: CSVNGGGYTEAFF.

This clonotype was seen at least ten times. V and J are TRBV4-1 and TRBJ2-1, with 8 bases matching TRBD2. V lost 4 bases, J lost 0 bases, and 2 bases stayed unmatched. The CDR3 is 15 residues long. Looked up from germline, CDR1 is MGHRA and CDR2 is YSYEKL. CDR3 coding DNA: TGCGCCAGCAGCCGAGGGACTAGCTCCTACAATGAGCAGTTCTTC. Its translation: CASSRGTSSYNEQFF.

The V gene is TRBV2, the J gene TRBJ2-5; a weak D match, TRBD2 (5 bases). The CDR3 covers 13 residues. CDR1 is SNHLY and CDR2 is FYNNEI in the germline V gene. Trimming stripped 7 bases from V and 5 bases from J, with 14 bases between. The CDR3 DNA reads TGTGCCAGCATCCGGGATATCGGGGAGACCCAGTACTTC. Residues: CASIRDIGETQYF.

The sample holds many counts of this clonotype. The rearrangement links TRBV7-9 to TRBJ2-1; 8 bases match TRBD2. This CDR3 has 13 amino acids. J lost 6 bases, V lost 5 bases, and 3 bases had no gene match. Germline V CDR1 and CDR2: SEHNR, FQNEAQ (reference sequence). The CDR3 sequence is CASSPTSGNEQFF. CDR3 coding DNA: TGTGCCAGCAGCCCCACTAGCGGCAATGAGCAGTTCTTC.

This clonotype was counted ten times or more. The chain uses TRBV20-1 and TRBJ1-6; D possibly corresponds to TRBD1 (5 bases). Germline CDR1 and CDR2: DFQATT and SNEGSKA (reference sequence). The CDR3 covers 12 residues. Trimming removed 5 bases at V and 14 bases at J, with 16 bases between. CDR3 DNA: TGCAGTGCTCGGGACCCGGGTTTAGCCCTCCACTTT. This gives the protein CSARDPGLALHF.

CDR3 nucleotide sequence: TGTGCCAGCAGTTGGGGGGACAGCGCCACTGCCGGCTACACCTTC. Protein product: CASSWGDSATAGYTF. The V gene is TRBV6-6, the J gene TRBJ1-2; the match to TRBD1 covers 7 bases. Trimming cost V 4 bases and J 8 bases; bases outside gene matches: 13. This CDR3 has 15 amino acids. In germline, CDR1 is MNHNY, CDR2 SVGAGI (reference sequence).

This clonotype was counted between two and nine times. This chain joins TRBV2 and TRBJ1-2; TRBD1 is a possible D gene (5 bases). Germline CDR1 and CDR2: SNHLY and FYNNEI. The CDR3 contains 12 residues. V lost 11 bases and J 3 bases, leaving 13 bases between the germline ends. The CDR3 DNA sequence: TGTGCCGCAGGGACGGATTACTATGGCTACACCTTC. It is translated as CAAGTDYYGYTF.

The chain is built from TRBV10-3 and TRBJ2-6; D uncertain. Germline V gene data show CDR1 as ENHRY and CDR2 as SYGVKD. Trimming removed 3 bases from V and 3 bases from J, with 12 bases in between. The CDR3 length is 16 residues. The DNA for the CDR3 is TGTGCCATCAGTGACGGCGTGCTGAGTGGGGCCAACGTCCTGACTTTC. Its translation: CAISDGVLSGANVLTF.

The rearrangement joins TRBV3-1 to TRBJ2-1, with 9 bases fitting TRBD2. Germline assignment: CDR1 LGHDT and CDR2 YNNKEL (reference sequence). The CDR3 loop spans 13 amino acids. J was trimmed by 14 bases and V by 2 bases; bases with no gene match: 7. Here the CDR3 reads CASSQRGRALEFF. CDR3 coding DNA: TGTGCCAGCAGCCAACGCGGGAGGGCCTTGGAGTTCTTC.

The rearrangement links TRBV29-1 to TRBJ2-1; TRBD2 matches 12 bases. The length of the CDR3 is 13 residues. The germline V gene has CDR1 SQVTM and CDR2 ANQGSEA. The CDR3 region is CGELAGGRNEQFF. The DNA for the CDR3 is TGCGGCGAACTAGCGGGAGGTAGGAATGAGCAGTTCTTC.